Reported below is one T cell receptor (beta chain). Its antigen is currently unknown. The length of the CDR3 is 15 residues. In germline, CDR1 is LNHDA, CDR2 SQIVND (reference sequence). V lost 3 bases and J lost 3; bases outside the gene matches: 5. The data originate from a study of T cell responses to AZD1222 COVID-19 vaccine. Turning to the study itself: Recipients boosted at about 4 weeks or about 12 weeks are pooled.

Libraries were prepared by immunoSEQ multiplex PCR; TCRdb keeps only in-frame clonotypes and omits some of them. The sample lists roughly 170,000 clones, approximately 86% occurring once. Study results and caveats: Possibly, clonal diversity was underestimated; donors were largely white British and included more females. Of spike-specific TCRs, nearly half reportedly target regions left unmutated in variants.

The genes are TRBV19 and TRBJ1-1; 9 bases line up with TRBD1. This specimen was peripheral blood, taken on day 0 of AZD1222 vaccination. The receptor was isolated from an adult in good health. In DNA, the CDR3 is TGTGCCAGTAGTATCGCCAGGACAGGGGACACTGAAGCTTTCTTT. It is translated as CASSIARTGDTEAFF.